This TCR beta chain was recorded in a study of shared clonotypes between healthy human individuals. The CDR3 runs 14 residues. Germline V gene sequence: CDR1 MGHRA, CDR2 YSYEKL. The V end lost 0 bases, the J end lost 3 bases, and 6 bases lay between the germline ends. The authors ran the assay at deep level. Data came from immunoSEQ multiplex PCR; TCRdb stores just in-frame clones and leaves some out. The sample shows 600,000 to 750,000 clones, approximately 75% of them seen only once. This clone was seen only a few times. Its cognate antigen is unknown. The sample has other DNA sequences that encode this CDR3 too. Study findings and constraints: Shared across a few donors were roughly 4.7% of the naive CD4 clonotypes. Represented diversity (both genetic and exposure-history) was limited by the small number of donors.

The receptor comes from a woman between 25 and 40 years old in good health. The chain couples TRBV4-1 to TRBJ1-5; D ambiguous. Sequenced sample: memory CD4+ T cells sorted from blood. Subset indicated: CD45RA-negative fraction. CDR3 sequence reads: CASSQDRNNQPQHF. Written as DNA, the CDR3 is TGCGCCAGCAGCCAAGACAGAAACAATCAGCCCCAGCATTTT.